The clone carrying this T cell receptor (beta chain) was counted a single time. These data come from a study of blood T cell repertoires in COVID-19. As for the study in general: Spain, Italy and the United States supplied samples that represented acute and convalescent COVID-19.

Using immunoSEQ multiplex PCR, the repertoire was profiled, and TCRdb retains in-frame clones only, with some absent. The table lists approximately 200,000 clones, roughly 84% of them singletons, with more than 7% in the top ten. The sequencing input was PBMCs or T cells enriched from blood (not recorded which). The TCR was taken from a man aged 25 to 45 in a cohort exposed to, infected with or recovered from COVID-19 (not recorded which).

For the CDR3, the DNA is TGTGCCAGCAGTTACTCGAAGGGCGACAGGAGAGGTATTGAAGCTTTCTTT. Its protein product is CASSYSKGDRRGIEAFF. The V call is TRBV6-2 or TRBV6-3, the J call TRBJ1-1; weak D call: TRBD1 (6 bases). In germline, CDR1 is MNHEY, CDR2 SVGEGT. The CDR3 runs 17 residues. The ends were cut back, 0 bases at V and 7 bases at J, with 21 bases in the middle.